These 8 T cell receptor beta chains came from one sample sequenced in a study of blood T cell repertoires in COVID-19. The protocol was immunoSEQ multiplex PCR, while the TCRdb copy is restricted to in-frame clones and leaves out a portion. The data show 150,000 to 200,000 clones, about nine tenths seen once. Sequences were obtained from PBMCs or T cells enriched from blood (not recorded which). These receptors all come from a woman aged 18-35 years who had recovered from COVID-19.

This clone was counted once. This chain uses TRBV19 with TRBJ2-2; 8 bases are shared with TRBD1. Per germline, CDR1 LNHDA and CDR2 SQIVND (reference sequence). The CDR3 extends over 15 amino acids. The trim removed 9 bases at V and 6 bases at J, leaving 12 bases unmatched. The CDR3 region has the DNA TGTGCCAGCAGAGACAGGCAGGGGGCCGCCGGGGAGCTGTTTTTT. Its protein product is CASRDRQGAAGELFF.

The chain uses TRBV6-5 and TRBJ1-6; no definite D call. The CDR3 contains 16 residues. The ends were cut back, 0 bases at V and 5 bases at J, with 11 bases in the middle. Looked up from germline, CDR1 is MNHEY and CDR2 is SVGAGI. CDR3 nucleotides: TGTGCCAGCAGTTACTCCAGACTTCTAAATAATTCACCCCTCCACTTT. It codes for CASSYSRLLNNSPLHF.

This chain links TRBV2 with TRBJ1-1; the D is unclear. This CDR3 comprises 14 residues. CDR1 SNHLY and CDR2 FYNNEI come from the germline V gene. The V end lost 6 bases, the J end lost 1 base, and 12 bases lay between the germline ends. CDR3 in DNA: TGTGCCAGCAGCCCCCCCCCGGGGAACACTGAAGCTTTCTTT. Translated: CASSPPPGNTEAFF.

The rearrangement uses TRBV7-9 and TRBJ1-1; the D is unclear. The V and J ends lost 7 bases and 0 bases respectively, with 12 bases between them. The CDR3 has 14 residues. In germline, CDR1 is SEHNR, CDR2 FQNEAQ (reference sequence). CDR3 loop: CASNGRALNTEAFF. The CDR3 bases are TGTGCCAGCAATGGGAGGGCCCTGAACACTGAAGCTTTCTTT.

The chain links TRBV2 to TRBJ2-5; 9 bases agree with TRBD2. The CDR3 is 15 amino acids. CDR1 SNHLY and CDR2 FYNNEI come from the germline V gene. The J segment lost 3 bases and the V segment lost 2 bases, leaving 4 bases of the junction unmatched. This chain's CDR3 is CASSEMRLAEETQYF. CDR3 DNA sequence: TGTGCCAGCAGTGAAATGAGACTAGCGGAAGAGACCCAGTACTTC. The variable domain in full, with the rest retrieved from reference TRBV2 and TRBJ2-5, is EPEVTQTPSHQVTQMGQEVILRCVPISNHLYFYWYRQILGQKVEFLVSFYNNEISEKSEIFDDQFSVERPDGSNFTLKIRSTKLEDSAMYFCASSEMRLAEETQYFGPGTRLLVL.

CDR3 nucleotides: TGTGCCAGCAGCTTAGCGCGACACATGAACACTGAAGCTTTCTTT. It specifies CASSLARHMNTEAFF. This chain uses TRBV7-2 with TRBJ1-1; D unclear. This CDR3 region has 15 residues. Trimming left V 0 bases short and J 0 bases short, with 8 bases between. CDR1 and CDR2 (germline): SGHTA, FQGNSA.

V and J are TRBV7-9 and TRBJ1-3, with D unresolved. V was shortened by 5 bases and J by 0 bases, with 11 bases between the two germline ends. The CDR3 runs 15 residues. Germline CDR1 reads SEHNR; CDR2 reads FQNEAQ (reference sequence). The CDR3 spells CASSPQITSGNTIYF. The CDR3 DNA sequence: TGTGCCAGCAGCCCGCAGATAACCTCTGGAAACACCATATATTTT.

This clone was picked up a small number of times. The chain uses TRBV14 and TRBJ2-1; the D gene is possibly TRBD1 (5 bases). The CDR3 is 16 residues long. The V end lost 1 base, the J end lost 3 bases, and 13 bases lay between the germline ends. CDR1 is SGHDN and CDR2 is FVKESK in the germline V gene. The CDR3 region is CASSQVGVANYNEQFF. CDR3 nucleotide sequence: TGTGCCAGCAGCCAAGTAGGGGTAGCAAACTACAATGAGCAGTTCTTC.